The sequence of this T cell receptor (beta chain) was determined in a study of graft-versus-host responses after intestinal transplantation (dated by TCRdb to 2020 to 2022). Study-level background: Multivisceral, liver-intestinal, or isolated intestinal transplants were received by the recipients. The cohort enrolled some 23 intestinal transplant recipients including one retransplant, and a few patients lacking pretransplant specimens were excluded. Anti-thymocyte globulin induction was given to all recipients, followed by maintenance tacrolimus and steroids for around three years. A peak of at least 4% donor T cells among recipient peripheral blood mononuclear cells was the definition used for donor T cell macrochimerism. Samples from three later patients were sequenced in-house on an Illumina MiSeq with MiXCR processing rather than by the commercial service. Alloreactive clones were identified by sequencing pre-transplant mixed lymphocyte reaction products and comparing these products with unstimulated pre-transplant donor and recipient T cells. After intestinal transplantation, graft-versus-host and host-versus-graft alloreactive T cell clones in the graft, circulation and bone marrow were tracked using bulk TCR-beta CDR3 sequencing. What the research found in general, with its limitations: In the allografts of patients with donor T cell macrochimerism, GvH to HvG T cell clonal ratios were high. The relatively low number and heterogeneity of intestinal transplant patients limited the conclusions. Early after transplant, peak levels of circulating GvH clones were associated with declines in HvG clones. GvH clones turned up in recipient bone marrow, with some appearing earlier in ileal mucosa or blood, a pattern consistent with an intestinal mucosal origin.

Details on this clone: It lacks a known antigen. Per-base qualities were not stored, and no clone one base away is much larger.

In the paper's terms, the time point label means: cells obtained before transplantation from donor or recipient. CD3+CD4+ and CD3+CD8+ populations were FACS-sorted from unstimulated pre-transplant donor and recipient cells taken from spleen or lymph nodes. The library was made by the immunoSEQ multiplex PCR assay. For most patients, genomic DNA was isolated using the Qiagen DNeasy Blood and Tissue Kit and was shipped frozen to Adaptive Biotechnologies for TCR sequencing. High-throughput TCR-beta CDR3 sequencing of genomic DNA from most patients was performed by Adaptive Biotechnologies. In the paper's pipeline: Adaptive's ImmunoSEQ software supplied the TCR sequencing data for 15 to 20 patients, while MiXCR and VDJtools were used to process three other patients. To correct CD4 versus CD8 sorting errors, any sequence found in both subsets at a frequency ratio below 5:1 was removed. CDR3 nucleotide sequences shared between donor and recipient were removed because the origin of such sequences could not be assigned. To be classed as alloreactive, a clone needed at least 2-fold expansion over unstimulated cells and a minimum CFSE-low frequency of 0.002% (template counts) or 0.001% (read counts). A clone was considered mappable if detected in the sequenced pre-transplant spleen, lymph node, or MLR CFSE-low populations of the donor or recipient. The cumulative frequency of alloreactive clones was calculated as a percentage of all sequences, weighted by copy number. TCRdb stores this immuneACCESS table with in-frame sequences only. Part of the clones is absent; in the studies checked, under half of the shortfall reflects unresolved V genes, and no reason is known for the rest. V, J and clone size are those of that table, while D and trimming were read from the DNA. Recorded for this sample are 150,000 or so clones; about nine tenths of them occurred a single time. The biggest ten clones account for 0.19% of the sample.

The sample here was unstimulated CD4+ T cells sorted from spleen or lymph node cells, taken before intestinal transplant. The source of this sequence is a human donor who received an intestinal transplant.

Here the CDR3 is given as CAISERADTGELFF. The bases read TGTGCCATCAGTGAGCGGGCAGACACCGGGGAGCTGTTTTTT. The rearranged chain carries TRBV10-3 and TRBJ2-2; the D gene assignment is ambiguous. Taken from cysteine to phenylalanine, the CDR3 has 14 residues. The only DNA kept is the CDR3, 42 bases in frame from the first base. The germline V gene specifies ENHRY as CDR1 and SYGVKD as CDR2. Cut back by 2 bases and 3 bases, the V and J ends lie 7 bases apart.